This is a list of T cell receptor beta chains from one sample in a study of glioma-infiltrating T cells. MiXCR, applied by TCRdb to the multiplex PCR reads, yields one record per CDR3 protein. The sample lists some 190,000 distinct CDR3 sequences, about 31% seen once, with 20% to 25% in the top ten. The sample consisted of glioma tissue, nonneoplastic brain tissue, or PBMCs (not recorded which). The receptors were gathered from a human donor with low-grade glioma or glioblastoma, undergoing nonglioma brain surgery, or in good health (not recorded which). The CDR3 runs from the conserved cysteine through the conserved F or W. The D gene is left open where the match is weak. Expanded clones get a size class; other rows say once, few or many, or leave the size out.

cdr3_nt: TGTGCCAGCAGCTTAGAGGCCCGGGGAGCTCAAGAGACCCAGTACTTC
cdr3_aa: CASSLEARGAQETQYF
j_call: TRBJ2-5
clone_size: .
d_call: .
v_call: TRBV11-1

cdr3_nt: TGTGCCAGCAGTATCCGGGACAGGACCTACGAGCAGTACTTC
cdr3_aa: CASSIRDRTYEQYF
j_call: TRBJ2-7
clone_size: .
d_call: TRBD1
v_call: TRBV27

cdr3_nt: TGCGCCAGCAGCCAAGTCTCAAGGGCAGATACGCAGTATTTT
cdr3_aa: CASSQVSRADTQYF
j_call: TRBJ2-3
clone_size: many
d_call: .
v_call: TRBV4-3

cdr3_nt: TGTGCCAGCAGCGTAGGTGGGACTAGCCAAACAGATACGCAGTATTTT
cdr3_aa: CASSVGGTSQTDTQYF
j_call: TRBJ2-3
clone_size: .
d_call: TRBD2
v_call: TRBV9

cdr3_nt: TGTGCCGGCAGTTCATCCCACCCAGAGACCCAGTACTTC
cdr3_aa: CAGSSSHPETQYF
j_call: TRBJ2-5
clone_size: .
d_call: .
v_call: TRBV7-2

cdr3_nt: TGCGCCAGCAGCCAACTAGCGGGGAATAACAATGAGCAGTTCTTC
cdr3_aa: CASSQLAGNNNEQFF
j_call: TRBJ2-1
clone_size: many
d_call: TRBD2
v_call: TRBV4-1

cdr3_nt: TGTGCCAGCAACGGACAAACCACCGGGGAGCTGTTTTTT
cdr3_aa: CASNGQTTGELFF
j_call: TRBJ2-2
clone_size: few
d_call: .
v_call: TRBV11-3

cdr3_nt: TGTGCCAGCAGTTTGAGGGGGGGGGAGACTCAGCCCCAGCATTTT
cdr3_aa: CASSLRGGETQPQHF
j_call: TRBJ1-5
clone_size: many
d_call: .
v_call: TRBV28

cdr3_nt: TGCAGTGCCGAAAGGGGCAGGAGAAACACTGAAGCTTTCTTT
cdr3_aa: CSAERGRRNTEAFF
j_call: TRBJ1-1
clone_size: many
d_call: .
v_call: TRBV20-1

cdr3_nt: TGTGCCAGCAGTTCCAGACTAGCGGGGGCGGGGGAGCAGTACTTC
cdr3_aa: CASSSRLAGAGEQYF
j_call: TRBJ2-7
clone_size: many
d_call: TRBD2
v_call: TRBV28

cdr3_nt: TGTGCCACCAGAGGGGAGGGGGCTTCCAATCAGCCCCAGCATTTT
cdr3_aa: CATRGEGASNQPQHF
j_call: TRBJ1-5
clone_size: many
d_call: TRBD1
v_call: TRBV15

cdr3_nt: TGTGCCACCAGTGATTATCTGTCACACGCGGGGGCTTTCTTT
cdr3_aa: CATSDYLSHAGAFF
j_call: TRBJ1-1
clone_size: many
d_call: .
v_call: TRBV24-1

cdr3_nt: TGTGCCAGCAGTCGGGCCTGGGACGCGAGATCCTACGAGCAGTACTTC
cdr3_aa: CASSRAWDARSYEQYF
j_call: TRBJ2-7
clone_size: .
d_call: .
v_call: TRBV12-3/TRBV12-4

cdr3_nt: TGTGCCAGCAGCTTAACCCGGACAGGGGTCGTCGACGAGCAGTACTTC
cdr3_aa: CASSLTRTGVVDEQYF
j_call: TRBJ2-7
clone_size: .
d_call: TRBD1
v_call: TRBV7-3

cdr3_nt: TGCGCCAGCAGCTTGGGGGAGAGGAATCAGCCCCAGCATTTT
cdr3_aa: CASSLGERNQPQHF
j_call: TRBJ1-5
clone_size: many
d_call: .
v_call: TRBV5-1

cdr3_nt: TGCAGTGCTAGTATGACAGGGGGGAGCGGGACCTCCTACGAGCAGTACTTC
cdr3_aa: CSASMTGGSGTSYEQYF
j_call: TRBJ2-7
clone_size: .
d_call: TRBD1
v_call: TRBV20-1

cdr3_nt: TGCAGTGCTAGTAGCGGGAGAGGGTACAATGAGCAGTTCTTC
cdr3_aa: CSASSGRGYNEQFF
j_call: TRBJ2-1
clone_size: many
d_call: TRBD2
v_call: TRBV20-1

cdr3_nt: TGTGCCAGTAGTCCCTCCCACGTGAGGCCAGATACGCAGTATTTT
cdr3_aa: CASSPSHVRPDTQYF
j_call: TRBJ2-3
clone_size: .
d_call: .
v_call: TRBV19

cdr3_nt: TGCAGCGTTGACAGGCAGCCTCAAGAGACCCAGTACTTC
cdr3_aa: CSVDRQPQETQYF
j_call: TRBJ2-5
clone_size: many
d_call: .
v_call: TRBV29-1

cdr3_nt: TGTGCCAGCAGCTTAGTAACCGGCTCTGGAAACACCATATATTTT
cdr3_aa: CASSLVTGSGNTIYF
j_call: TRBJ1-3
clone_size: many
d_call: .
v_call: TRBV7-2

cdr3_nt: TGTGCCAGCAGCTTAGGTGCAGCGGGAGGCCCAGATACGCAGTATTTT
cdr3_aa: CASSLGAAGGPDTQYF
j_call: TRBJ2-3
clone_size: many
d_call: TRBD2
v_call: TRBV7-2

cdr3_nt: TGTGCCAGCAGCCCTCGACTAGCGGGTCAGGGAGGCCCAGATACGCAGTATTTT
cdr3_aa: CASSPRLAGQGGPDTQYF
j_call: TRBJ2-3
clone_size: few
d_call: TRBD2
v_call: TRBV7-9

cdr3_nt: TGCAGTGCGGGTCCAGGGCAGACTAACTATGGCTACACCTTC
cdr3_aa: CSAGPGQTNYGYTF
j_call: TRBJ1-2
clone_size: .
d_call: .
v_call: TRBV20-1

cdr3_nt: TGCGCCAGCAGCCAGCGGGGGGGGGGTTACAATGAGCAGTTCTTC
cdr3_aa: CASSQRGGGYNEQFF
j_call: TRBJ2-1
clone_size: many
d_call: TRBD2
v_call: TRBV4-1

cdr3_nt: TGTGCCAGCAGCCCTGCACTAGCGGGATTGGGTGAGCAGTTCTTC
cdr3_aa: CASSPALAGLGEQFF
j_call: TRBJ2-1
clone_size: many
d_call: TRBD2
v_call: TRBV7-9

cdr3_nt: TGTGCCAGCAGTTCTGGGACAGGGGCGTTTTATGGCTACACCTTC
cdr3_aa: CASSSGTGAFYGYTF
j_call: TRBJ1-2
clone_size: .
d_call: TRBD1
v_call: TRBV6-5

cdr3_nt: TGCGCCAGCAGCTTGGTGCGGACGACAGGCGGGGAGACCCAGTACTTC
cdr3_aa: CASSLVRTTGGETQYF
j_call: TRBJ2-5
clone_size: .
d_call: .
v_call: TRBV5-1

cdr3_nt: TGCGCCAGCAGCCCCCGACAGGGAAGTTTGGATGAGCAGTTCTTC
cdr3_aa: CASSPRQGSLDEQFF
j_call: TRBJ2-1
clone_size: many
d_call: TRBD1
v_call: TRBV4-3

cdr3_nt: TGTGCCAGCAGTCCTTTATGGAAGGACCGTGAGCAGTTCTTC
cdr3_aa: CASSPLWKDREQFF
j_call: TRBJ2-1
clone_size: many
d_call: .
v_call: TRBV3-1

cdr3_nt: TGCGCCAGCAGCCAAGTACGCGGGGGCCGGTCCTACGAGCAGTACTTC
cdr3_aa: CASSQVRGGRSYEQYF
j_call: TRBJ2-7
clone_size: many
d_call: .
v_call: TRBV4-3